The sample holds many counts of the clone carrying this T cell receptor beta chain. Its antigen is still unknown. This entry belongs to a study of T cells in Graves' hyperthyroidism and ophthalmopathy. In the study overall: Blood from the periphery was taken at initial diagnosis, before any treatment.

Germline loops: CDR1 MGHDK, CDR2 SYGVNS. The germline V and J ends were trimmed by 7 bases and 6 bases, with 33 bases remaining between them. This CDR3 region has 19 residues. Whole-study findings and limits: Ophthalmopathy could be told apart from stable hyperthyroidism with a 13 V-J model.

Cells are PBMCs isolated from roughly 9.2 ml of fresh blood. Amplification targeted TCR beta CDR3 regions from RNA transcripts. HTBI primers drove first-round RT-PCR of the TCR CDR3. MiXCR, run by TCRdb on the multiplex PCR reads, gives a single entry per CDR3 protein. The table shows about 520,000 distinct CDR3 sequences, with roughly 24% occurring only once. Sequencing was performed on blood. The sequence came from a woman in her twenties or thirties with Graves' ophthalmopathy. The chain links TRBV25-1 to TRBJ1-2, with a tentative D call TRBD1 (6 bases). The CDR3 coding sequence is TGTGCCAGCACCCCCCTAAGGACAGAGTCCATATCCTTCTTTGATGGCTACACCTTC. Protein product: CASTPLRTESISFFDGYTF.